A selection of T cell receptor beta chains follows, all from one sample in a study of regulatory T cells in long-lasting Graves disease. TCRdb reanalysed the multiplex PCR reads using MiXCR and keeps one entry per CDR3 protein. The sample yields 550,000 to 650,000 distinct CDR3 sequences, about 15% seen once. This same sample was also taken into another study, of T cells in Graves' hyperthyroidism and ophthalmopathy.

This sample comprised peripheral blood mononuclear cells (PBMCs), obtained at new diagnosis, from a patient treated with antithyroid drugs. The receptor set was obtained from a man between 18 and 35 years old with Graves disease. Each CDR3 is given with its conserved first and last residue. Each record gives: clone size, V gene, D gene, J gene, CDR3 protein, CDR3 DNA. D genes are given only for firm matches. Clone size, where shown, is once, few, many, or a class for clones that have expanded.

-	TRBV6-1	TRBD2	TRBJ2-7	CAGSHPGLAVHEQYF	TGTGCCGGCAGCCACCCGGGACTAGCGGTCCACGAGCAGTACTTC
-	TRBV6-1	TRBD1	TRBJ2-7	CASSDIDRADDEQYF	TGTGCCAGCAGTGATATAGACAGGGCGGATGACGAGCAGTACTTC
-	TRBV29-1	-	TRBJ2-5	CSLLIETQYF	TGCAGCCTATTGATAGAGACCCAGTACTTC
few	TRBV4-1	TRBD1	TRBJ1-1	CASSQRGRYTEAFF	TGCGCCAGCAGCCAAAGGGGGCGATACACTGAAGCTTTCTTT
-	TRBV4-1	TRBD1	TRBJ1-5	CASSQGTTGGLGQPQHF	TGCGCCAGCAGCCAAGGCACGACAGGGGGCCTAGGTCAGCCCCAGCATTTT
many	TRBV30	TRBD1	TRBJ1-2	CAWSPLRLGQGAIYGYTF	TGTGCCTGGAGTCCCCTCCGATTGGGACAGGGGGCGATCTATGGCTACACCTTC
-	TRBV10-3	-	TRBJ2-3	CATQSPSTDTQYF	TGTGCCACCCAGTCGCCAAGCACAGATACGCAGTATTTT
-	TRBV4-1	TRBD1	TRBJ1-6	CASSQLRTGGGRGSSPLHF	TGCGCCAGCAGCCAACTTCGCACAGGGGGCGGACGGGGAAGTTCACCCCTCCACTTT
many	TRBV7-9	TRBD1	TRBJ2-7	CASSSGTGLEQYF	TGTGCCAGCAGCTCAGGGACAGGGCTCGAGCAGTACTTC
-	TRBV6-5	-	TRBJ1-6	CASSYSDSDPNSPLHF	TGTGCCAGCAGTTACTCGGACAGTGACCCAAATTCACCCCTCCACTTT
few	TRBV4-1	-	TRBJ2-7	CASSQDTLAFSYEQYF	TGCGCCAGCAGCCAAGATACCCTAGCCTTCTCCTACGAGCAGTACTTC
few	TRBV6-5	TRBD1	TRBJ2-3	CASSYPPGQGPDTQYF	TGTGCCAGCAGTTATCCGCCGGGACAGGGGCCAGATACGCAGTATTTT
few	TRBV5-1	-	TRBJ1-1	CASSLGGMTGEAFF	TGCGCCAGCAGCTTGGGGGGTATGACAGGAGAAGCTTTCTTT
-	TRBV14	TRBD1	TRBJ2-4	CASSQVGTAINIQYF	TGTGCCAGCAGCCAAGTCGGGACAGCAATAAACATTCAGTACTTC
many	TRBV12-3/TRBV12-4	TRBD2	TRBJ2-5	CASSLSGEGTSGPGGGSQYF	TGTGCCAGCAGTTTATCTGGCGAGGGGACTAGCGGGCCAGGGGGGGGGTCCCAGTACTTC
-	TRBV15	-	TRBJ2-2	CATSSPTGSDTGELFF	TGTGCCACCAGCAGTCCTACAGGATCGGACACCGGGGAGCTGTTTTTT
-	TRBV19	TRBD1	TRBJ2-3	CASMGTALDTQYF	TGTGCCAGTATGGGGACAGCTTTAGATACGCAGTATTTT
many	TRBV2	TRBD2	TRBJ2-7	CASRAGDGEQYF	TGTGCCAGCAGGGCGGGAGACGGCGAGCAGTACTTC
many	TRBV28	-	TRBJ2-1	CASSSGSQSYNEQFF	TGTGCCAGCAGTTCCGGGAGTCAGTCCTACAATGAGCAGTTCTTC
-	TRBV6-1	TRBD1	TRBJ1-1	CASSRDSPNTEAFF	TGTGCCAGCAGTCGGGACAGTCCCAACACTGAAGCTTTCTTT
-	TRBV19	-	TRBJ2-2	CASSIAGGELFF	TGTGCCAGTAGTATAGCCGGCGGGGAGCTGTTTTTT
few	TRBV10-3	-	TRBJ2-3	CAISEFLGGNTDTQYF	TGTGCCATCAGTGAGTTCCTAGGGGGGAACACAGATACGCAGTATTTT
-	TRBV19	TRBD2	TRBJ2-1	CASSIRVAGVSSYNEQFF	TGTGCCAGTAGTATCCGGGTAGCGGGAGTTAGCTCCTACAATGAGCAGTTCTTC
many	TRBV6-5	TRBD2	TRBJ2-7	CASSFSGRELSYEQYF	TGTGCCAGCAGTTTTAGCGGGAGGGAACTCTCCTACGAGCAGTACTTC
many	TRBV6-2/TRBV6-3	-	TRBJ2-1	CASSRRASNNEQFF	TGTGCCAGCAGTAGGCGGGCGAGTAACAATGAGCAGTTCTTC
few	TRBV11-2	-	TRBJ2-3	CASRSRSRETDTQYF	TGTGCCAGCAGGTCCCGAAGCAGGGAAACAGATACGCAGTATTTT
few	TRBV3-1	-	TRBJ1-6	CASSFQGFGGNSPLHF	TGTGCCAGCAGCTTCCAGGGATTCGGGGGTAATTCACCCCTCCACTTT
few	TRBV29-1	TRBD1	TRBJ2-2	CSVDVSTGGIGELFF	TGCAGCGTTGACGTGTCGACAGGGGGCATCGGGGAGCTGTTTTTT
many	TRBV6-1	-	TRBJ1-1	CASSEDNNGSRAFF	TGTGCCAGCAGTGAGGACAACAACGGGTCGAGAGCTTTCTTT
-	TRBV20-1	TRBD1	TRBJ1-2	CSTSETGWDYTF	TGCAGTACCTCCGAGACAGGGTGGGACTACACCTTC
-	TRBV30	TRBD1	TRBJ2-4	CAWGQGGAKNIQYF	TGTGCCTGGGGACAGGGTGGGGCCAAAAACATTCAGTACTTC
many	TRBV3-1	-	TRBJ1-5	CASSQQGLYSNQPQHF	TGTGCCAGCAGCCAACAGGGACTGTATAGCAATCAGCCCCAGCATTTT
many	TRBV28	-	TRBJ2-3	CASSPPLNWGGSTDTQYF	TGTGCCAGCAGTCCTCCTCTCAATTGGGGCGGCAGCACAGATACGCAGTATTTT
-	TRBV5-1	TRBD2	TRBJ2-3	CASSSNGLAGVFVDTQYF	TGCGCCAGCAGCTCGAACGGACTAGCGGGAGTTTTTGTAGATACGCAGTATTTT